This TCR beta chain was captured in a study of T cells in localized non-small cell lung cancer. V lost 6 bases and J 0 bases, leaving 14 bases between the germline ends. CDR1 is SGHNT, CDR2 YENEEA, per germline. This CDR3 spans 15 amino acids. Profiled with immunoSEQ multiplex PCR; TCRdb holds only in-frame clones, not every one. The repertoire includes 4,600 or so clones, approximately 29% of them detected once, and about 4.5% sits in the top ten. Study-level findings and limits: Among the tissues sampled, uninvolved adjacent lung had the highest T cell clonality, above tumor. Sequencing covered just one tumor region, so heterogeneity cannot be ruled out. With higher T cell density in blood came longer overall survival.

This clone was seen a handful of times. Its target is unknown. Here the sequenced sample was lung tumor tissue, taken before any cancer treatment. This receptor was obtained from a man between 40 and 70 years old with stage III squamous cell lung carcinoma. The chain joins TRBV11-3 to TRBJ1-2; D perhaps matches TRBD1 (5 bases). The DNA for the CDR3 is TGTGCCAGCAGTTATGGGGCGGAAGCTAACTATGGCTACACCTTC. It specifies CASSYGAEANYGYTF.